The T cell receptor beta chain described here comes from a study of CD4+ T cells in melanoma. Method: immunoSEQ multiplex PCR; TCRdb's copy keeps in-frame clones and lacks some. The table includes over 8,000 clones, around 71% detected once. This clone was counted a single time. This receptor was identified in a human donor with melanoma. The sequencing input was cells from a culture (not recorded whether cultured in vitro).

CDR3 sequence: CASSQEGGLARQETQYF. For the CDR3, the DNA is TGTGCCAGCAGCCAAGAGGGGGGACTAGCGAGACAAGAGACCCAGTACTTC. The gene calls are TRBV14 and TRBJ2-5; 10 bases align to TRBD2. Germline V CDR1 and CDR2: SGHDN, FVKESK. The CDR3 length is 17 residues. With 0 bases clipped from V and 2 bases from J, the junction kept 6 bases outside the gene matches.